This entry concerns a single T cell receptor (beta chain). Its antigen is unknown. TCRdb re-derived calls from the reads in MiXCR, one entry per CDR3 protein. The sample has around 180,000 distinct CDR3 sequences; 28% are singletons. The data originate from a study of T cell repertoires in cytomegalovirus infection. Turning to the study itself: Both CMV infection and a matching HLA type were indicated by public TCR beta signatures.

The CDR3 runs to 14 residues. The V gene lost 2 bases and the J gene lost 6 bases, with 11 bases spanning the gap. Germline CDR1 and CDR2: MNHNS and SASEGT. Study-wide results and caveats: Carriers of CMV and the relevant HLA type were discriminated by public TCR beta frequency. Clonotypes of TCR beta that were HLA-C-restricted and CMV-specific dominated the ex vivo response.

The TCR originated in a human donor in good health (CMV status not recorded). Some clones in this sample may be carry-over from other donors' samples. Specimen: PBMCs. The chain links TRBV6-1 to TRBJ2-1; D may be TRBD2 (5 bases). CDR3 in DNA: TGTGCCAGCAGTGAAATGACTATCGTCAATGAGCAGTTCTTC. This encodes CASSEMTIVNEQFF.